One and the same sample provided the 28 T cell receptor beta chains below, sequenced in a study of cytomegalovirus exposure and HLA in healthy donors. With 60 Vbeta and 13 Jbeta primers, the PCR was carried out. Libraries were prepared by immunoSEQ multiplex PCR; TCRdb keeps only in-frame clonotypes and omits some of them. The data show over 100,000 clones, approximately 76% seen once. The sequenced material came from PBMCs. Receptors originate from a woman between 18 and 29 years old in good health and CMV-seropositive.

This chain connects TRBV4-2 to TRBJ1-3; D may be TRBD1 (6 bases). CDR1 LGHNA and CDR2 YNFKEQ come from the germline V gene. The ends were cut back, 3 bases at V and 2 bases at J, with 11 bases in the middle. CDR3 size: 15 residues. CDR3: CASSQAGGTGNTIYF. The CDR3, as DNA: TGTGCCAGCAGCCAGGCGGGGGGCACTGGAAACACCATATATTTT.

The V and J genes are TRBV6-1 and TRBJ2-3; TRBD2 aligns across 8 bases. J gave up 0 bases and V 3 bases, and 2 bases lay outside the gene matches. The germline V gene encodes CDR1 MNHNS and CDR2 SASEGT. CDR3 length equals 15 residues. CDR3 sequence (DNA): TGTGCCAGCAGTGAGGCTAGCGGGAGCACAGATACGCAGTATTTT. Its translation is CASSEASGSTDTQYF.

The rearrangement links TRBV28 to TRBJ1-2; possibly TRBD1 for D (6 bases). The CDR3 runs 16 residues. In germline, CDR1 is MDHEN, CDR2 SYDVKM. Trimming shortened V by 2 bases and J by 2 bases, and 15 bases separated the two germline ends. The CDR3 is CASSLGLGGANYGYTF. Here the CDR3 DNA reads TGTGCCAGCAGTTTAGGGCTGGGGGGGGCGAACTATGGCTACACCTTC.

V usage is TRBV5-1 and J usage is TRBJ2-3, with TRBD2 matching 7 bases. Trimming at V came to 1 base and at J to 6 bases, leaving 11 bases not matched to a gene. The CDR3 has 16 residues. Germline CDR1 is SGHRS and CDR2 is YFSETQ. CDR3 DNA: TGCGCCAGCAGCTTGCAAGGGAGCGGGGTATGGGATACGCAGTATTTT. Translation: CASSLQGSGVWDTQYF.

This clone was detected only once. V gene TRBV5-4 combines with J gene TRBJ1-3; 10 positions match TRBD1. Unmatched junction bases numbered 2, after V lost 3 bases and J lost 2 bases. CDR3 length equals 15 residues. The germline CDR1 and CDR2 sequences are SGHNT and YYREEE (reference sequence). In DNA form, the CDR3 reads TGTGCCAGCAGCTGGACAGGGGGGACTGGAAACACCATATATTTT. As protein: CASSWTGGTGNTIYF.

The J gene is TRBJ2-7, the V gene TRBV30; 8 bases line up with TRBD1. Germline-derived CDR1 and CDR2 are GTSNPN and SVGIG (reference sequence). The CDR3 consists of 14 residues. J gave up 5 bases and V 0 bases, and 6 bases lay outside the gene matches. CDR3 amino acids: CAWSVRTGYDEQYF. The CDR3 coding sequence is TGTGCCTGGAGTGTACGGACAGGGTACGACGAGCAGTACTTC. The entire variable domain, with the rest obtained from reference TRBV30 and TRBJ2-7, is as follows: SQTIHQWPATLVQPVGSPLSLECTVEGTSNPNLYWYRQAAGRGLQLLFYSVGIGQISSEVPQNLSASRPQDRQFILSSKKLLLSDSGFYLCAWSVRTGYDEQYFGPGTRLTVT.

This clone showed up just a few times. The rearrangement joins TRBV13 to TRBJ2-7; 10 bases agree with TRBD2. The CDR3 totals 15 residues. With 6 bases clipped from V and 2 bases from J, the junction kept 7 bases outside the gene matches. Germline CDR1 PRHDT, CDR2 FYEKMQ (reference sequence). The CDR3 region is CASRSRTSGAYEQYF. For the CDR3, the DNA is TGTGCCAGCAGATCCAGGACTAGCGGAGCCTACGAGCAGTACTTC. Complete variable domain (other parts from reference TRBV13 and TRBJ2-7): AAGVIQSPRHLIKEKRETATLKCYPIPRHDTVYWYQQGPGQDPQFLISFYEKMQSDKGSIPDRFSAQQFSDYHSELNMSSLELGDSALYFCASRSRTSGAYEQYFGPGTRLTVT.

This clone was detected once. This rearrangement joins TRBV27 to TRBJ2-7; a weak D match, TRBD1 (6 bases). Germline CDR1 MNHEY, CDR2 SMNVEV (reference sequence). CDR3 size: 15 residues. The V end lost 2 bases, the J end lost 0 bases, and 11 bases lay between the germline ends. The CDR3 DNA is TGTGCCAGCAGTTTAGCAAACAGGGCCTCCTACGAGCAGTACTTC. It specifies CASSLANRASYEQYF.

The V and J genes are TRBV30 and TRBJ2-7; no clear D gene. V lost 2 bases to trimming and J lost 3 bases, with 8 bases between them. The CDR3 has 12 residues. Germline V gene lookup returns CDR1 GTSNPN and CDR2 SVGIG (reference sequence). Here the CDR3 reads CAWSPPGYEQYF. CDR3 bases: TGTGCCTGGAGTCCTCCCGGCTACGAGCAGTACTTC.

The sample holds a few counts of this clone. The V and J genes are TRBV6-1 and TRBJ1-1, with 8 bases fitting TRBD1. The CDR3 spans 14 residues. Germline CDR1 MNHNS, CDR2 SASEGT. After removal of 5 bases from V and 6 bases from J, the junction contained 8 bases not matched to a gene. CDR3: CASSSLGTGAEAFF. In DNA, the CDR3 is TGTGCCAGCAGTTCACTCGGGACAGGTGCTGAAGCTTTCTTT.

The genes are TRBV7-6 and TRBJ2-5, with 7 bases lining up with TRBD2. Germline V gives CDR1 SGHVS, CDR2 FNYEAQ. J was trimmed by 4 bases and V by 6 bases; bases with no gene match: 11. The CDR3 has 15 residues. This chain's CDR3 is CASRDLGREGETQYF. CDR3 coding DNA: TGTGCCAGCAGGGACTTGGGCAGGGAGGGAGAGACCCAGTACTTC.

For this clone: Relative to the germline gene, one junction end is altered; a read error may explain this. J is TRBJ1-6 and V is TRBV7-9; possibly TRBD1 for D (6 bases). The CDR3 has 14 residues. Germline V gene data show CDR1 as SEHNR and CDR2 as FQNEAQ (reference sequence). The CDR3 sequence is CASSVTGYYSPLYF. The CDR3 nucleotides read TGTGCCAGCAGCGTGACAGGATATTATTCACCCCTCTACTTT.

V usage is TRBV29-1 and J usage is TRBJ2-5; D gene uncertain. This CDR3 region has 11 residues. Deletions cut 4 bases from V and 5 bases from J, with 8 bases between. Per the germline V gene, CDR1 is SQVTM and CDR2 is ANQGSEA. The CDR3 is CSVVSLETQYF. The CDR3 DNA sequence: TGCAGCGTTGTCTCTCTGGAGACCCAGTACTTC. Full variable domain (missing parts from reference TRBV29-1 and TRBJ2-5): SAVISQKPSRDICQRGTSLTIQCQVDSQVTMMFWYRQQPGQSLTLIATANQGSEATYESGFVIDKFPISRPNLTFSTLTVSNMSPEDSSIYLCSVVSLETQYFGPGTRLLVL.

This chain connects TRBV28 to TRBJ2-5; D is unclear. Trimming took off 6 bases at V and 5 bases at J, with 16 bases between the two ends. In germline, CDR1 is MDHEN, CDR2 SYDVKM. The CDR3 length is 14 residues. Written as DNA, the CDR3 is TGTGCCAGCAGCTACTACCGCTCTCGGGAGACCCAGTACTTC. It translates to CASSYYRSRETQYF.

This chain joins TRBV30 and TRBJ2-3; maybe TRBD1 (6 bases). Germline values: CDR1 GTSNPN, CDR2 SVGIG (reference sequence). Trimming removed 3 bases at V and 5 bases at J, with 6 bases between. CDR3 length: 11 residues. The CDR3 DNA is TGTGCCTGGAGAGGGGGAGATACGCAGTATTTT. Amino acids: CAWRGGDTQYF.

The rearrangement uses TRBV27 and TRBJ2-7, with TRBD2 matching 7 bases. The germline CDR1 and CDR2 sequences are MNHEY and SMNVEV (reference sequence). This CDR3 has 15 amino acids. Trimming at V came to 3 bases and at J to 0 bases, leaving 5 bases not matched to a gene. The CDR3 spells CASSLGASGSYEQYF. CDR3 DNA sequence: TGTGCCAGCAGTTTGGGTGCTAGCGGCTCCTACGAGCAGTACTTC.

This chain joins TRBV14 and TRBJ1-4; no clear D. Germline V gene lookup returns CDR1 SGHDN and CDR2 FVKESK. V was clipped by 5 bases and J by 6 bases, with 13 bases between them. CDR3 size: 14 residues. The CDR3 here is CASSSAADDEKLFF. CDR3 coding DNA: TGTGCCAGCAGCTCCGCGGCTGACGATGAAAAACTGTTTTTT.

The J gene is TRBJ1-5, the V gene TRBV2; D is unresolved. The V gene's germline CDR1 is SNHLY and CDR2 FYNNEI. Trimming cost V 3 bases and J 1 base, with 10 bases left between them. This CDR3 is built from 15 residues. DNA of the CDR3: TGTGCCAGCAGTGAGTTAAACCAGAGCAATCAGCCCCAGCATTTT. It translates to CASSELNQSNQPQHF.

The chain is built from TRBV4-1 and TRBJ1-6; 7 bases align to TRBD1. There are 17 residues in the CDR3. The ends lost 3 bases at V and 0 bases at J; junction bases unmatched: 5. Germline V gives CDR1 MGHRA, CDR2 YSYEKL. CDR3 region: CASSQEQGSSYNSPLHF. The CDR3 DNA sequence: TGCGCCAGCAGCCAGGAACAGGGGAGCTCCTATAATTCACCCCTCCACTTT.

This sequence joins TRBV27 and TRBJ2-1; 13 positions agree with TRBD2. Germline CDR1 and CDR2: MNHEY and SMNVEV (reference sequence). There are 16 residues in the CDR3. V lost 3 bases and J lost 6; bases outside the gene matches: 5. The CDR3 DNA follows: TGTGCCAGCAGTTTCGGACTAGCGGGAGACAGCAATGAGCAGTTCTTC. This sequence encodes CASSFGLAGDSNEQFF.

V is TRBV7-2 and J is TRBJ2-3, with TRBD2 as a possible D gene (5 bases). Germline assignment: CDR1 SGHTA and CDR2 FQGNSA. The CDR3 is made up of 12 amino acids. Trimming shortened V by 2 bases and J by 8 bases, and 8 bases separated the two germline ends. CDR3 residues: CASSLLSGTQYF. The CDR3 DNA follows: TGTGCCAGCAGCTTATTAAGCGGTACGCAGTATTTT.

This clone was seen only once. The genes are TRBV10-3 and TRBJ2-5; D might be TRBD1 (6 bases). Germline V gene sequence: CDR1 ENHRY, CDR2 SYGVKD. V shed 9 bases and J shed 3 bases, with 17 bases lying between them. This CDR3 has 14 amino acids. The CDR3 loop reads CAIALTGKEETQYF. In DNA, the CDR3 is TGTGCCATAGCCCTGACAGGAAAAGAAGAGACCCAGTACTTC.

The rearrangement joins TRBV5-1 to TRBJ2-7; a weak D match, TRBD1 (6 bases). Germline V gives CDR1 SGHRS, CDR2 YFSETQ. The V and J ends lost 4 bases and 0 bases respectively, with 14 bases between them. The CDR3 loop spans 15 amino acids. CDR3: CASSLPQGTSYEQYF. CDR3 DNA sequence: TGCGCCAGCAGCCTACCTCAGGGGACCTCCTACGAGCAGTACTTC.

This clone appeared once. The sample has other DNA sequences that encode this CDR3 too. J is TRBJ2-7 and V is TRBV27; 9 bases are a match to TRBD1. Germline lookup yields CDR1 MNHEY and CDR2 SMNVEV (reference sequence). The CDR3 spans 14 residues. After removal of 4 bases from V and 2 bases from J, the junction contained 3 bases not matched to a gene. Here the CDR3 reads CASSSGQGPYEQYF. Written as DNA, the CDR3 is TGTGCCAGCAGTTCAGGACAGGGGCCCTACGAGCAGTACTTC.

V is TRBV7-9 and J is TRBJ2-7, with D possibly TRBD2 on 6 matching bases. V was clipped by 1 base and J by 5 bases, with 15 bases between them. The CDR3 runs to 15 residues. In germline, CDR1 is SEHNR, CDR2 FQNEAQ (reference sequence). For the CDR3, the DNA is TGTGCCAGCAGCTTAGGAGTGTCGGGGGTGGACGAGCAGTACTTC. Amino acids: CASSLGVSGVDEQYF. The full variable domain, with the rest looked up from reference TRBV7-9 and TRBJ2-7, is DTGVSQNPRHKITKRGQNVTFRCDPISEHNRLYWYRQTLGQGPEFLTYFQNEAQLEKSRLLSDRFSAERPKGSFSTLEIQRTEQGDSAMYLCASSLGVSGVDEQYFGPGTRLTVT.

This clone has a handful of counts. The CDR3 DNA reads TGTGCCAGCAGCTCAGAAGACAGAAAAGAGACCCAGTACTTC. Translated, it gives CASSSEDRKETQYF. The chain has TRBV7-9 and TRBJ2-5, with a tentative D call TRBD1 (5 bases). The V end lost 4 bases, the J end lost 3 bases, and 12 bases lay between the germline ends. Looked up from germline, CDR1 is SEHNR and CDR2 is FQNEAQ (reference sequence). The length of the CDR3 is 14 residues.

The chain recombines TRBV5-1 with TRBJ1-1, with D tentatively TRBD1 (6 bases). Germline CDR1 is SGHRS and CDR2 is YFSETQ. The CDR3 has 14 amino acids. The V end was cut by 4 bases, the J end by 4 bases, with 14 bases between. The CDR3 sequence: CASSPGGRPTEAFF. DNA for the CDR3: TGCGCCAGCAGCCCCGGGGGGCGACCCACTGAAGCTTTCTTT.

This clone occurred a few times. The chain is built from TRBV9 and TRBJ2-7; 9 positions agree with TRBD1. Germline lookup yields CDR1 SGDLS and CDR2 YYNGEE. Trimming cost V 3 bases and J 6 bases; bases outside gene matches: 7. The CDR3 is 14 amino acids. This chain's CDR3 is CASSARDRVGEQYF. CDR3 in DNA: TGTGCCAGCAGCGCCCGGGACAGGGTGGGCGAGCAGTACTTC.